The clone carrying this T cell receptor (beta chain) appeared a single time. The data stem from a study of blood T cell repertoires in COVID-19. Authors' analysis steps: Amplified reference gene primers provided the basis for estimating nucleated cell counts. Data came from immunoSEQ multiplex PCR; TCRdb stores just in-frame clones and leaves some out. The DNA gave D and trimming, while V, J and clone size come from that table. The repertoire includes approximately 150,000 clones, about 90% of them detected once, and 0.95% to 1.5% sits in the top ten. Deletions cut 3 bases from V and 8 bases from J, with 8 bases between. The CDR3 extends over 13 amino acids. CDR1 is LNHNV and CDR2 is YYDKDF in the germline V gene (reference sequence).

The origin of this receptor is a human donor with acute COVID-19. The donor label of this sample is uncertain. The V and J genes are TRBV15 and TRBJ1-6; D gene uncertain. The sample was PBMCs or T cells enriched from blood (not recorded which). The CDR3 region is CATSSLLDSPLHF. DNA for the CDR3: TGTGCCACCAGCAGCCTACTGGATTCACCCCTCCACTTT.